These 23 T cell receptor beta chains originate from one sample sequenced in a study of Tregs in tolerant kidney transplant recipients. Their antigens are not known. TCRdb's table, derived via immunoSEQ multiplex PCR, lists solely in-frame clones and lacks some. The table includes 30,000 to 35,000 clones, 82% detected once. Material: Tregs from blood cultured with allogeneic cells. The receptors were gathered from a human donor in good health.

V is TRBV7-7 and J is TRBJ2-2, with TRBD2 as a possible D gene (5 bases). Trimming removed 4 bases from V and 7 bases from J, with 7 bases in between. Germline values: CDR1 SSHAT, CDR2 FNYEAQ (reference sequence). The CDR3 sequence is 12 residues long. The CDR3 bases are TGTGCCAGCAGCTCCAGCGGCGGGGAGCTGTTTTTT. It is translated as CASSSSGGELFF. Complete variable domain (other parts from reference TRBV7-7 and TRBJ2-2): GAGVSQSPRYKVTKRGQDVTLRCDPISSHATLYWYQQALGQGPEFLTYFNYEAQPDKSGLPSDRFSAERPEGSISTLTIQRTEQRDSAMYRCASSSSGGELFFGEGSRLTVL.

The rearrangement links TRBV6-6 to TRBJ2-3; weak D call: TRBD2 (5 bases). The V end was cut by 5 bases, the J end by 4 bases, with 16 bases between. In germline, CDR1 is MNHNY, CDR2 SVGAGI (reference sequence). The CDR3 runs to 15 residues. The DNA for the CDR3 is TGTGCCAGCAGTCCCGGGAACTTCTTTGCAGATACGCAGTATTTT. It yields the protein CASSPGNFFADTQYF.

This chain connects TRBV5-4 to TRBJ2-3; 10 positions agree with TRBD2. From germline, CDR1 is SGHNT and CDR2 YYREEE (reference sequence). Losses at the gene ends were 2 bases for V and 0 bases for J; bases not matched to a gene: 3. CDR3 size: 16 residues. CDR3: CASSLAGGRSTDTQYF. The CDR3 coding sequence is TGTGCCAGCAGCTTAGCGGGGGGGCGAAGCACAGATACGCAGTATTTT.

The CDR3 is CATSRTGDPVYGYTF. CDR3 DNA sequence: TGTGCCACCAGCAGGACAGGGGATCCAGTCTATGGCTACACCTTC. The chain links TRBV15 to TRBJ1-2, with 8 bases lining up with TRBD1. Losses at the gene ends were 3 bases for V and 4 bases for J; bases not matched to a gene: 7. CDR3 size: 15 residues. CDR1 LNHNV and CDR2 YYDKDF come from the germline V gene (reference sequence).

This clone rates as medium-sized (0.01 to 0.1%). V gene TRBV7-6 combines with J gene TRBJ1-2; tentative D call: TRBD1 (6 bases). Germline CDR1 is SGHVS and CDR2 is FNYEAQ. V was trimmed by 1 base and J by 4 bases, leaving 16 bases between them. The CDR3 length is 16 residues. CDR3 sequence (DNA): TGTGCCAGCAGCTTAGAGGGGGGGGCAGGCCTCTATGGCTACACCTTC. This gives the protein CASSLEGGAGLYGYTF.

This clone has only a few counts. The J gene is TRBJ2-3, the V gene TRBV6-1, with D maybe TRBD1 (6 bases). CDR3 length: 14 residues. In germline, CDR1 is MNHNS, CDR2 SASEGT. V was shortened by 5 bases and J by 6 bases, with 15 bases between the two germline ends. CDR3 sequence: CASSPQGPGDTQYF. CDR3 nucleotides: TGTGCCAGCAGTCCCCAGGGGCCCGGGGATACGCAGTATTTT.

This clone was seen once. The chain combines TRBV6-1 with TRBJ2-7; the D call may be TRBD1 or TRBD2 (5 bases each). Germline V gene sequence: CDR1 MNHNS, CDR2 SASEGT. Trimming left V 2 bases short and J 12 bases short, with 11 bases between. The length of the CDR3 is 11 residues. The CDR3 nucleotides read TGTGCCAGCAGTGAAACCGGGGCTTCGTACTTC. This translates into CASSETGASYF.

The CDR3 loop is CASSLRRAGETQYF. The CDR3 DNA reads TGTGCCAGCAGCCTTCGGAGGGCCGGAGAGACCCAGTACTTC. The chain employs TRBV7-2 and TRBJ2-5, with D possibly being TRBD2 (6 bases). Germline values: CDR1 SGHTA, CDR2 FQGNSA. This CDR3 has 14 residues. V gave up 5 bases and J gave up 4 bases, with 14 bases separating them.

The table lists this clone with a few counts. The genes are TRBV9 and TRBJ1-4; D is perhaps TRBD1 (5 bases). Germline CDR1 SGDLS, CDR2 YYNGEE. This CDR3 contains 14 residues. V shed 7 bases and J shed 8 bases, with 18 bases lying between them. CDR3 loop: CASGRGGVREKLFF. CDR3 nucleotides: TGTGCCAGCGGGAGAGGAGGGGTACGGGAAAAACTGTTTTTT.

The CDR3 is CASSGQLPTSGGNTGELFF. In DNA, the CDR3 is TGTGCCAGCAGTGGCCAACTACCTACTAGCGGGGGGAACACCGGGGAGCTGTTTTTT. The chain joins TRBV2 to TRBJ2-2, with 11 nucleotides matching TRBD2. From germline, CDR1 is SNHLY and CDR2 FYNNEI. After removal of 4 bases from V and 1 base from J, the junction contained 11 bases not matched to a gene. This CDR3 has 19 residues.

The rearrangement links TRBV6-6 to TRBJ1-2; D unclear. CDR1 MNHNY and CDR2 SVGAGI come from the germline V gene (reference sequence). The CDR3 is 16 residues long. The V end was cut by 2 bases, the J end by 6 bases, with 19 bases between. Here the CDR3 DNA reads TGTGCCAGCAGTTACGTTGTAGCACGCAGGACTCATGGCTACACCTTC. Translated, it gives CASSYVVARRTHGYTF.

The CDR3 DNA reads TGTGCCAGTAGTAGTATCGAGGCCGCCATGAACACTGAAGCTTTCTTT. Translation gives CASSSIEAAMNTEAFF. The V and J genes are TRBV19 and TRBJ1-1; D is unresolved. The V end lost 4 bases, the J end lost 0 bases, and 15 bases lay between the germline ends. The germline V gene encodes CDR1 LNHDA and CDR2 SQIVND (reference sequence). This CDR3 is 16 amino acids long.

This clone was counted a single time. V is TRBV5-1 and J is TRBJ2-7, with TRBD1 identical over 10 bases. Germline V gene data show CDR1 as SGHRS and CDR2 as YFSETQ. The CDR3 has 14 residues. V was clipped by 7 bases and J by 3 bases; unmatched bases: 7. CDR3 nucleotides: TGCGCCAGCCGCCCAGGGACAGGGGTCTACGAGCAGTACTTC. It codes for CASRPGTGVYEQYF.

This chain links TRBV27 with TRBJ2-2, with unresolved D. CDR3 length: 13 residues. Trimming took off 6 bases at V and 4 bases at J, with 9 bases between the two ends. CDR1 is MNHEY and CDR2 is SMNVEV in the germline V gene (reference sequence). The DNA for the CDR3 is TGTGCCAGCAGCCAACAGATCACCGGGGAGCTGTTTTTT. Encoded protein: CASSQQITGELFF.

This chain links TRBV5-7 with TRBJ2-7; TRBD1 matches at 8 bases. TRBV5-7 is given ORF status, its function remaining uncertain. J lost 5 bases, V lost 4 bases, and 8 bases had no gene match. This CDR3 contains 14 residues. The CDR3 reads CASSARTGLDEQYF. CDR3 sequence (DNA): TGTGCCAGCAGCGCCCGGACAGGGTTGGACGAGCAGTACTTC.

The chain recombines TRBV30 with TRBJ2-2; D is ambiguous. This CDR3 is 13 amino acids long. Trimming cost V 5 bases and J 1 base, with 8 bases left between them. Germline CDR1 GTSNPN, CDR2 SVGIG (reference sequence). The chain's CDR3 is CAWAPGNTGELFF. The CDR3 region has the DNA TGTGCCTGGGCCCCGGGGAACACCGGGGAGCTGTTTTTT.

This chain uses TRBV20-1 with TRBJ1-2; D gene ambiguous. Germline V gene sequence: CDR1 DFQATT, CDR2 SNEGSKA (reference sequence). Trimming stripped 5 bases from V and 6 bases from J, with 7 bases between. This CDR3 is built from 10 residues. The chain's CDR3 is CSARSNGYTF. The CDR3 DNA sequence: TGCAGTGCTCGCTCCAATGGCTACACCTTC.

The chain combines TRBV2 with TRBJ1-5; 8 bases match TRBD1. This CDR3 comprises 13 residues. The V gene's germline CDR1 is SNHLY and CDR2 FYNNEI. The trim removed 3 bases at V and 5 bases at J, leaving 0 bases unmatched. Here the CDR3 DNA reads TGTGCCAGCAGTGAGGACAGGGATCAGCCCCAGCATTTT. Translating gives CASSEDRDQPQHF. Combining the CDR3 with reference TRBV2 and TRBJ1-5 gives the whole variable domain EPEVTQTPSHQVTQMGQEVILRCVPISNHLYFYWYRQILGQKVEFLVSFYNNEISEKSEIFDDQFSVERPDGSNFTLKIRSTKLEDSAMYFCASSEDRDQPQHFGDGTRLSIL.

The CDR3: CASSPGREETQYF. CDR3 DNA sequence: TGTGCCAGCAGCCCTGGGCGTGAAGAGACCCAGTACTTC. This rearrangement joins TRBV28 to TRBJ2-5; D remains ambiguous. This CDR3 region has 13 residues. V shed 6 bases and J shed 3 bases, with 11 bases lying between them. CDR1 and CDR2 (germline): MDHEN, SYDVKM.

The chain links TRBV10-3 to TRBJ2-5; 8 bases are a match to TRBD2. Germline assignment: CDR1 ENHRY and CDR2 SYGVKD. CDR3 length: 13 amino acids. CDR3 sequence reads: CAHQRERLETQYF. CDR3 DNA sequence: TGTGCACATCAGCGGGAGAGATTAGAGACCCAGTACTTC.

The gene calls are TRBV11-3 and TRBJ1-2; possibly TRBD1 for D (5 bases). The CDR3 length is 16 residues. The germline V and J ends were trimmed by 0 bases and 4 bases, with 15 bases remaining between them. The germline V gene encodes CDR1 SGHNT and CDR2 YENEEA. In DNA form, the CDR3 reads TGTGCCAGCAGCTTAGAATCAGGGTCTAACCCCTATGGCTACACCTTC. This translates into CASSLESGSNPYGYTF. Together with reference TRBV11-3 and TRBJ1-2, the CDR3 gives the full variable domain: EAGVVQSPRYKIIEKKQPVAFWCNPISGHNTLYWYLQNLGQGPELLIRYENEEAVDDSQLPKDRFSAERLKGVDSTLKIQPAELGDSAVYLCASSLESGSNPYGYTFGSGTRLTVV.

The chain couples TRBV19 to TRBJ2-5; D not certain. The V gene lost 5 bases and the J gene lost 0 bases, with 4 bases spanning the gap. CDR1 is LNHDA, CDR2 SQIVND, per germline (reference sequence). The CDR3 totals 12 residues. The CDR3 here is CASSLNQETQYF. CDR3 nucleotides: TGTGCCAGTAGTCTAAACCAAGAGACCCAGTACTTC.

CDR3 bases: TGTGCCTGGTCAACGACCGGCGGCTACACCTTC. This translates into CAWSTTGGYTF. This chain uses TRBV30 with TRBJ1-2, with D unresolved. The CDR3 extends over 11 amino acids. Trimming took off 5 bases at V and 8 bases at J, with 12 bases between the two ends. In germline, CDR1 is GTSNPN, CDR2 SVGIG (reference sequence).